These 14 T cell receptor beta chains originate from one sample sequenced in a study of T cells in narcolepsy. Only in-frame clones appear in the TCRdb table, and some are missing; sequencing was by immunoSEQ multiplex PCR. The table has approximately 25,000 clones, 75% to 85% seen once. The sequencing input was CD45RA- memory CD4+ T cells from PBMCs. Source of these receptors: a human donor with narcolepsy.

This chain's CDR3 is CASSLYQGLTSPLHF. The CDR3 DNA sequence: TGTGCCAGCAGCTTGTATCAGGGATTAACTTCACCCCTCCACTTT. V usage is TRBV5-6 and J usage is TRBJ1-6; D is perhaps TRBD1 (5 bases). V was clipped by 1 base and J by 9 bases, with 14 bases between them. This CDR3 is built from 15 residues. Germline CDR1 SGHDT, CDR2 YYEEEE.

The chain has TRBV5-4 and TRBJ2-5; unclear D gene. Germline-derived CDR1 and CDR2 are SGHNT and YYREEE (reference sequence). The length of the CDR3 is 14 residues. V was shortened by 0 bases and J by 1 base, with 7 bases between the two germline ends. CDR3 loop: CASSLVGIQETQYF. Written as DNA, the CDR3 is TGTGCCAGCAGCTTGGTAGGGATCCAAGAGACCCAGTACTTC.

This chain links TRBV15 with TRBJ2-3; 10 bases match TRBD2. With V trimmed by 0 bases and J by 4 bases, 7 bases remained unmatched. Germline V gene lookup returns CDR1 LNHNV and CDR2 YYDKDF (reference sequence). The CDR3 sequence is 17 residues long. Here the CDR3 DNA reads TGTGCCACCAGCAGAGAGCTAGCGGGGGCCGGCGCAGATACGCAGTATTTT. Its protein is CATSRELAGAGADTQYF. Filled out from reference TRBV15 and TRBJ2-3, the complete variable domain reads DAMVIQNPRYQVTQFGKPVTLSCSQTLNHNVMYWYQQKSSQAPKLLFHYYDKDFNNEADTPDNFQSRRPNTSFCFLDIRSPGLGDTAMYLCATSRELAGAGADTQYFGPGTRLTVL.

The table lists this clone with a few counts. CDR3 sequence reads: CASRALAGVGETQYF. The DNA of the CDR3 is TGTGCCAGCAGAGCACTAGCGGGTGTAGGGGAGACCCAGTACTTC. V usage is TRBV2 and J usage is TRBJ2-5, with 9 nucleotides matching TRBD2. CDR3 length equals 15 residues. Unmatched junction bases numbered 10, after V lost 6 bases and J lost 5 bases. CDR1 is SNHLY and CDR2 is FYNNEI in the germline V gene.

This sequence joins TRBV11-2 and TRBJ2-7; 7 nucleotides line up with TRBD2. V lost 5 bases, J lost 2 bases, and 12 bases stayed unmatched. The CDR3 sequence is 16 residues long. Germline CDR1 is SGHAT and CDR2 is FQNNGV. Here the CDR3 DNA reads TGTGCCAGCAGCCCGACGGGGCGGCGGGGGACCTACGAGCAGTACTTC. This translates into CASSPTGRRGTYEQYF.

V gene TRBV14 combines with J gene TRBJ2-1, with a weak D call TRBD1 (6 bases). V was cut by 1 base and J by 3 bases, with 10 bases left in between. The CDR3 runs to 15 residues. Germline CDR1 reads SGHDN; CDR2 reads FVKESK. CDR3 DNA sequence: TGTGCCAGCAGCCAAGTAATAGGGGGCTACAATGAGCAGTTCTTC. Translated, it gives CASSQVIGGYNEQFF.

The chain joins TRBV9 to TRBJ1-1, with TRBD1 as a possible D gene (5 bases). The germline V gene encodes CDR1 SGDLS and CDR2 YYNGEE. There are 13 residues in the CDR3. V shed 10 bases and J shed 5 bases, with 18 bases lying between them. The CDR3 loop is CAGARGPKTEAFF. CDR3 nucleotides: TGTGCCGGGGCTCGGGGACCGAAGACTGAAGCTTTCTTT.

V is TRBV5-6 and J is TRBJ1-5, with 9 bases fitting TRBD1. Germline V gene data show CDR1 as SGHDT and CDR2 as YYEEEE. This CDR3 is 15 amino acids long. V shed 4 bases and J 4 bases; nucleotides not matched to a gene: 6. The CDR3 region is CASSHGQGQNQPQHF. In DNA, the CDR3 is TGTGCCAGCAGCCACGGACAGGGGCAGAATCAGCCCCAGCATTTT.

The chain carries TRBV18 and TRBJ2-4, with a weak D call TRBD2 (5 bases). V lost 5 bases and J 3 bases, leaving 14 bases between the germline ends. CDR3 length equals 15 residues. CDR1 is KGHSH, CDR2 LQKENI, per germline. The CDR3: CASSNQPGSKNIQYF. In DNA, the CDR3 is TGTGCCAGCTCAAATCAACCGGGGAGCAAAAACATTCAGTACTTC.

The rearrangement joins TRBV6-5 to TRBJ1-1; TRBD1 aligns across 8 bases. Per the germline V gene, CDR1 is MNHEY and CDR2 is SVGAGI. CDR3 length: 13 residues. V lost 6 bases to trimming and J lost 7 bases; unmatched junction nucleotides: 7. The CDR3 nucleotides read TGTGCCAGCAGCAGGACAGGGCGGGGTGAAGCTTTCTTT. Translated, it gives CASSRTGRGEAFF.

CDR3 loop: CASSPRDSSYEQYF. In nucleotides, the CDR3 is TGTGCCAGCAGCCCCCGGGACAGCTCCTACGAGCAGTACTTC. The genes are TRBV7-7 and TRBJ2-7, with TRBD1 matching over 7 bases. CDR1 is SSHAT and CDR2 is FNYEAQ in the germline V gene (reference sequence). This CDR3 spans 14 amino acids. The V segment lost 5 bases and the J segment 0 bases; nucleotides outside the gene matches: 4.

This chain links TRBV4-1 with TRBJ1-6, with D perhaps TRBD1 (5 bases). CDR3 length: 16 amino acids. The V gene's germline CDR1 is MGHRA and CDR2 YSYEKL. Trimming removed 3 bases at V and 6 bases at J, with 15 bases between. As DNA, the CDR3 is TGCGCCAGCAGCCAGCTCTTACAGGTTACTAATTCACCCCTCCACTTT. It yields the protein CASSQLLQVTNSPLHF.

This rearrangement joins TRBV5-1 to TRBJ1-5, with no clear D. The CDR3 is made up of 13 amino acids. The V and J ends lost 0 bases and 4 bases respectively, with 5 bases between them. Germline CDR1 SGHRS, CDR2 YFSETQ. The CDR3 nucleotides read TGCGCCAGCAGCTTGGATGGGAATCAGCCCCAGCATTTT. Translated, it gives CASSLDGNQPQHF.

The chain carries TRBV11-2 and TRBJ1-2; D call uncertain. The V and J ends lost 0 bases and 8 bases respectively, with 10 bases between them. Per germline, CDR1 SGHAT and CDR2 FQNNGV. The CDR3 is 13 residues long. For the CDR3, the DNA is TGTGCCAGCAGCTTAGATCGGGTACAAGGCTACACCTTC. It codes for CASSLDRVQGYTF.